This TCR beta chain appears in the sequencing data of a study of OX40 agonist ivuxolimab in advanced cancers. Across the study: Patients enrolled in dose escalation were diagnosed with hepatocellular carcinoma, melanoma, renal cell or head and neck cancer.

Only in-frame clones appear in the TCRdb table, and some are missing; sequencing was by immunoSEQ multiplex PCR. Here the sample spans around 34,000 clones, approximately 81% being singletons. The material sequenced was CD4+ or CD8+ T cells sorted from blood, taken in a trial of the OX40 agonist ivuxolimab. The receptor was isolated from an adult with an advanced solid tumor such as melanoma, head and neck, liver or kidney cancer.

The CDR3 DNA reads TGTGCCAGCAGTCTGTTAACAGGGATTACCCAGGGAGGCTACACCTTC. Protein sequence: CASSLLTGITQGGYTF. The J gene is TRBJ1-2, the V gene TRBV28; a weak D match, TRBD1 (6 bases). The CDR3 is 16 amino acids. The germline V gene has CDR1 MDHEN and CDR2 SYDVKM. V lost 5 bases to trimming and J lost 8 bases, with 24 bases between them.